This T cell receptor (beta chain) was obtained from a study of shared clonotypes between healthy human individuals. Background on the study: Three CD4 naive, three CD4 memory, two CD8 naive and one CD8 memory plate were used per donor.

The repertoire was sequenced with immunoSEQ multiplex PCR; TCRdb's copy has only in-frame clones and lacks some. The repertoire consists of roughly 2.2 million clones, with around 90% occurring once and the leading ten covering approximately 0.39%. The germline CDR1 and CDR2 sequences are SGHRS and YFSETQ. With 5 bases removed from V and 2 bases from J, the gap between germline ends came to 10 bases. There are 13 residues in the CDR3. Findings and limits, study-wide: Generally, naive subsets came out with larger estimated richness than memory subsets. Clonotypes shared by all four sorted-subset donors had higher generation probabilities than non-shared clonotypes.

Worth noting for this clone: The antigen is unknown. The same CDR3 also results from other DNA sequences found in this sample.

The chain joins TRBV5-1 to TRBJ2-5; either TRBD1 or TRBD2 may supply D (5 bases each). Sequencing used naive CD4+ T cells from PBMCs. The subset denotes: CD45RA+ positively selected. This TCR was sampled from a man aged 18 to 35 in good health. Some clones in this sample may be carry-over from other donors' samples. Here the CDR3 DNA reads TGCGCCAGCAGGAGGGGCGGGCAAGAGACCCAGTACTTC. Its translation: CASRRGGQETQYF.